This passage covers 12 T cell receptor beta chains from one sample sequenced in a study of breast tumors, draining lymph nodes, adjacent tissues. One entry per CDR3 protein, called by TCRdb with MiXCR from the multiplex PCR reads. The sample holds 83,000 or so distinct CDR3 sequences, roughly 19% seen once. The lymph nodes were axillary draining lymph nodes from breast cancer patients. The sequenced material came from axillary lymph node tissue. All receptors derive from a female donor with breast cancer. Some clones in this sample may be carry-over from other donors' samples.

Ten or more counts support this clonotype. The V gene is TRBV20-1, the J gene TRBJ1-4, with TRBD1 identical over 11 bases. In germline, CDR1 is DFQATT, CDR2 SNEGSKA (reference sequence). Trimming cost V 3 bases and J 3 bases; bases outside gene matches: 6. This CDR3 region has 16 residues. Written as DNA, the CDR3 is TGCAGTGCTAGGTTGGGACAGGGGGGGGCTAATGAAAAACTGTTTTTT. Protein product: CSARLGQGGANEKLFF.

This clonotype was seen ten or more times. This chain uses TRBV5-8 with TRBJ2-3, with no clear D. Germline CDR1 SGHTS, CDR2 YDEGEE. Trimming took 0 bases from V and 2 from J, leaving 7 bases between them. The CDR3 totals 14 residues. CDR3 amino acids: CASSLVSTTDTQYF. In DNA, the CDR3 is TGTGCCAGCAGCTTGGTCAGTACCACAGATACGCAGTATTTT.

This clonotype came up many times. This chain joins TRBV11-2 and TRBJ2-5; tentatively, D is TRBD1 or TRBD2 (5 bases each). Germline loops: CDR1 SGHAT, CDR2 FQNNGV. Trimming took off 1 base at V and 4 bases at J, with 25 bases between the two ends. The CDR3 has 19 residues. In DNA, the CDR3 is TGTGCCAGCAGCTTAGTGGGACGTGGTGCAACCCCCAAGGGAGAGACCCAGTACTTC. This encodes CASSLVGRGATPKGETQYF.

This clonotype has a handful of counts. This chain joins TRBV12-3 or TRBV12-4 and TRBJ2-1; D is unclear. CDR3 length: 14 amino acids. Between the trimmed V and J ends, which lost 3 bases and 4 bases, there was a span of 10 bases. In nucleotides, the CDR3 is TGTGCCAGCAGTTTGACTGGACCATACAATGAGCAGTTCTTC. It is translated as CASSLTGPYNEQFF.

This clonotype was seen at least ten times. The genes are TRBV15 and TRBJ1-2, with 8 bases identical to TRBD1. Germline values: CDR1 LNHNV, CDR2 YYDKDF (reference sequence). V lost 3 bases to trimming and J lost 4 bases; unmatched junction nucleotides: 4. The CDR3 is 14 residues long. The CDR3 sequence: CATSRDRVGYGYTF. CDR3 DNA sequence: TGTGCCACCAGCAGGGACAGGGTCGGCTATGGCTACACCTTC.

V usage is TRBV4-1 and J usage is TRBJ1-3, with a weak D call TRBD1 (6 bases). The V gene lost 4 bases and the J gene lost 1 base, with 17 bases spanning the gap. The CDR3 is 17 residues long. Per germline, CDR1 MGHRA and CDR2 YSYEKL. The CDR3: CASSPHREGGSGNTIYF. The CDR3 coding sequence is TGCGCCAGCAGCCCCCACCGGGAAGGGGGGTCTGGAAACACCATATATTTT.

This clonotype has ten or more counts. V is TRBV4-2 and J is TRBJ2-7, with a weak D call TRBD2 (5 bases). The CDR3 has 16 amino acids. CDR1 is LGHNA, CDR2 YNFKEQ, per germline. Trimming pared 1 base from V and 0 bases from J, leaving 13 bases between. CDR3 in amino acids: CASSQVEADRSYEQYF. CDR3 nucleotides: TGTGCCAGCAGCCAAGTGGAGGCAGACCGCTCCTACGAGCAGTACTTC.

In its sample, this clonotype was seen many times. This chain connects TRBV20-1 to TRBJ2-3, with D perhaps matching TRBD2 (6 bases). This CDR3 region has 15 residues. CDR1 is DFQATT and CDR2 is SNEGSKA in the germline V gene (reference sequence). Between the trimmed V and J ends, which lost 1 base and 5 bases, there was a span of 16 bases. The CDR3 protein is CSARGISGAGDTQYF. The CDR3 nucleotides are TGCAGTGCTAGAGGCATTTCGGGAGCTGGAGATACGCAGTATTTT.

This clonotype was seen repeatedly, ten times or more. The chain couples TRBV4-1 to TRBJ2-7, with 8 bases identical to TRBD1. V gave up 4 bases and J gave up 3 bases; unmatched junction bases: 8. The CDR3 spans 15 residues. The germline V gene has CDR1 MGHRA and CDR2 YSYEKL. In DNA form, the CDR3 reads TGCGCCAGCAGCCCAGGCCTCACAGGGGGCTACGAGCAGTACTTC. Residues: CASSPGLTGGYEQYF.

This clonotype showed up many times. The V and J genes are TRBV6-2 or TRBV6-3 and TRBJ2-7, with TRBD1 identical over 7 bases. From germline, CDR1 is MNHEY and CDR2 SVGEGT. This CDR3 spans 13 amino acids. V shed 5 bases, J shed 4 bases, and the junction held 5 bases outside the gene matches. The CDR3 loop reads CASSPGQKYEQYF. For the CDR3, the DNA is TGTGCCAGCAGTCCGGGACAGAAATACGAGCAGTACTTC.

Concerning this clonotype itself: One base away lies a much larger clone, so this may be a sequencing read error. Written as DNA, the CDR3 is TGTGCTAGTGGTTTGGTAGGGGAGGTGGGCCAGTATTTT. This gives the protein CASGLVGEVGQYF. The V call is TRBV12-5, the J call TRBJ2-3, with D perhaps TRBD2 (6 bases). Trimming cost V 0 bases and J 12 bases, with 13 bases left between them. This CDR3 has 13 residues. Germline V gene data show CDR1 as LGHNT and CDR2 as FRNRAP.

This chain connects TRBV12-3 or TRBV12-4 to TRBJ1-5, with 8 bases that match TRBD1. This CDR3 has 18 residues. V gave up 5 bases and J gave up 1 base; unmatched junction bases: 13. CDR3 residues: CASSRGQGLGMSNQPQHF. For the CDR3, the DNA is TGTGCCAGCAGTCGAGGACAGGGTCTCGGTATGAGCAATCAGCCCCAGCATTTT.